A single sample gave rise to the 28 T cell receptor beta chains below, sequenced in a study of tissue T cells after allogeneic stem cell transplantation. Sequenced by immunoSEQ multiplex PCR; TCRdb stores in-frame clones only, minus some. The sample contains 25,000 to 30,000 clones, about 85% of which appear only once. This specimen was blood, taken before transplantation. These receptors were taken from a woman aged 18-55 years who later had graft-versus-host disease after an allogeneic stem cell transplant.

This clone has only one observation. The chain joins TRBV6-5 to TRBJ2-3, with D perhaps TRBD1 (5 bases). There are 13 residues in the CDR3. Germline CDR1 MNHEY, CDR2 SVGAGI. V lost 8 bases, J lost 6 bases, and 15 bases lay in between. The CDR3 nucleotides are TGTGCCAGCTGTCCCAGGGTAGGTGATACGCAGTATTTT. The encoded protein is CASCPRVGDTQYF.

The genes are TRBV27 and TRBJ2-5, with 12 nucleotides matching TRBD2. Germline CDR1 reads MNHEY; CDR2 reads SMNVEV (reference sequence). The V gene end was trimmed by 2 bases and the J gene end by 9 bases; junction bases not matched to a gene: 1. This CDR3 has 13 amino acids. CDR3 in amino acids: CASSLLAGGPQYF. CDR3 sequence (DNA): TGTGCCAGCAGTTTACTAGCGGGGGGGCCCCAGTACTTC.

This chain links TRBV10-2 with TRBJ2-7, with D perhaps matching TRBD1 (5 bases). V was pared by 2 bases and J by 3 bases, with 11 bases between. This CDR3 comprises 14 residues. Per germline, CDR1 WSHSY and CDR2 SAAADI. This chain's CDR3 is CASSEGRVGYEQYF. The CDR3 DNA sequence: TGCGCCAGCAGTGAGGGCAGGGTAGGCTACGAGCAGTACTTC.

This clone showed up just a few times. This sequence joins TRBV7-9 and TRBJ1-2; TRBD1 might be the D (5 bases). The germline V gene has CDR1 SEHNR and CDR2 FQNEAQ (reference sequence). V lost 3 bases to trimming and J lost 4 bases, with 9 bases between them. This CDR3 region has 13 residues. CDR3 in DNA: TGTGCCAGCAGCTTGGGGCAGGGCTATGGCTACACCTTC. This codes for CASSLGQGYGYTF.

The rearrangement links TRBV12-3 or TRBV12-4 to TRBJ2-1, with D maybe TRBD2 (6 bases). The V gene lost 5 bases and the J gene lost 10 bases, with 12 bases spanning the gap. The CDR3 is made up of 12 amino acids. CDR3 region: CASSTTSLEQFF. The CDR3 DNA reads TGTGCCAGCAGTACCACTAGCTTGGAGCAGTTCTTC.

This sequence joins TRBV30 and TRBJ1-2, with a weak D call TRBD1 (5 bases). The V and J ends lost 4 bases and 4 bases respectively, with 10 bases between them. The CDR3 spans 12 residues. Per germline, CDR1 GTSNPN and CDR2 SVGIG (reference sequence). The CDR3 loop reads CAWTVGAYGYTF. CDR3 in DNA: TGTGCCTGGACCGTTGGGGCCTATGGCTACACCTTC.

The J gene is TRBJ1-1, the V gene TRBV15; tentatively, D is TRBD1 (6 bases). CDR3 size: 14 residues. Germline CDR1 reads LNHNV; CDR2 reads YYDKDF (reference sequence). The V end was cut by 5 bases, the J end by 3 bases, with 13 bases between. CDR3 residues: CATSPGGADTEAFF. The CDR3 DNA reads TGTGCCACCAGCCCCGGGGGGGCGGACACTGAAGCTTTCTTT.

This sequence joins TRBV7-2 and TRBJ2-5, with 7 bases aligning to TRBD1. With 6 bases clipped from V and 4 bases from J, the junction kept 8 bases outside the gene matches. There are 14 residues in the CDR3. Germline V gene sequence: CDR1 SGHTA, CDR2 FQGNSA. Here the CDR3 reads CASSYQGVGETQYF. In DNA form, the CDR3 reads TGTGCCAGCAGTTATCAGGGGGTAGGAGAGACCCAGTACTTC.

The chain is built from TRBV5-8 and TRBJ1-1, with TRBD1 matching 10 bases. After removal of 4 bases from V and 5 bases from J, the junction contained 8 bases not matched to a gene. CDR3 length: 15 residues. Germline V gene sequence: CDR1 SGHTS, CDR2 YDEGEE. The chain's CDR3 is CASSLSGTGETEAFF. As DNA, the CDR3 is TGTGCCAGCAGCCTATCCGGGACAGGGGAGACTGAAGCTTTCTTT.

The chain employs TRBV5-1 and TRBJ1-1; maybe TRBD1 (5 bases). With 0 bases removed from V and 1 base from J, the gap between germline ends came to 16 bases. CDR1 is SGHRS and CDR2 is YFSETQ in the germline V gene. CDR3 length: 17 residues. The CDR3 coding sequence is TGCGCCAGCAGCTTGGGGCCCCGTCAGGGTTGGAACACTGAAGCTTTCTTT. Protein: CASSLGPRQGWNTEAFF. The full variable domain, its missing parts supplied by reference TRBV5-1 and TRBJ1-1, is KAGVTQTPRYLIKTRGQQVTLSCSPISGHRSVSWYQQTPGQGLQFLFEYFSETQRNKGNFPGRFSGRQFSNSRSEMNVSTLELGDSALYLCASSLGPRQGWNTEAFFGQGTRLTVV.

The chain is built from TRBV7-2 and TRBJ2-1; D possibly uses TRBD1 or TRBD2 (6 bases each). Between the trimmed V and J ends, which lost 2 bases and 4 bases, there was a span of 12 bases. In germline, CDR1 is SGHTA, CDR2 FQGNSA. The CDR3 extends over 15 amino acids. CDR3 protein: CASSLMGGQYNEQFF. CDR3 nucleotides: TGTGCCAGCAGCTTAATGGGGGGACAATACAATGAGCAGTTCTTC.

The rearrangement links TRBV2 to TRBJ2-2; 9 bases map to TRBD1. The CDR3 is 15 amino acids. The trim removed 6 bases at V and 4 bases at J, leaving 6 bases unmatched. CDR1 and CDR2 (germline): SNHLY, FYNNEI. The CDR3 DNA sequence: TGTGCCAGCAGGGGGACAGGGAGGCCCACCGGGGAGCTGTTTTTT. The encoded protein is CASRGTGRPTGELFF.

This clone is termed medium-sized. This sequence joins TRBV6-1 and TRBJ2-7; TRBD2 agrees at 13 bases. With 4 bases clipped from V and 2 bases from J, the junction kept 5 bases outside the gene matches. The CDR3 runs to 16 residues. Germline V lookup: CDR1 MNHNS, CDR2 SASEGT. The CDR3 region is CASSGWTSGRPYEQYF. CDR3 bases: TGTGCCAGCAGTGGCTGGACTAGCGGGAGACCCTACGAGCAGTACTTC.

V is TRBV15 and J is TRBJ1-4; D gene unclear. V lost 1 base and J 5 bases, leaving 11 bases between the germline ends. Germline loops: CDR1 LNHNV, CDR2 YYDKDF (reference sequence). The CDR3 runs 15 residues. Here the CDR3 reads CATSRGSGENEKLFF. The CDR3 coding sequence is TGTGCCACCAGCAGAGGTAGTGGGGAAAATGAAAAACTGTTTTTT.

This chain uses TRBV19 with TRBJ1-1; 11 nucleotides align to TRBD1. The CDR3 consists of 15 residues. The trim removed 5 bases at V and 8 bases at J, leaving 10 bases unmatched. Germline V lookup: CDR1 LNHDA, CDR2 SQIVND (reference sequence). The CDR3 protein is CASSPGRRDRGEAFF. The DNA for the CDR3 is TGTGCCAGTAGTCCAGGTCGTCGGGACAGGGGGGAAGCTTTCTTT. Supplemented by reference TRBV19 and TRBJ1-1, the full variable domain reads DGGITQSPKYLFRKEGQNVTLSCEQNLNHDAMYWYRQDPGQGLRLIYYSQIVNDFQKGDIAEGYSVSREKKESFPLTVTSAQKNPTAFYLCASSPGRRDRGEAFFGQGTRLTVV.

The CDR3 DNA reads TGCAGTGCGAGATCGTACAATGAGCAGTTCTTC. Its protein product is CSARSYNEQFF. The chain is built from TRBV20-1 and TRBJ2-1; the D is unclear. Germline V CDR1 and CDR2: DFQATT, SNEGSKA (reference sequence). With 6 bases removed from V and 4 bases from J, the gap between germline ends came to 7 bases. The CDR3 contains 11 residues.

DNA of the CDR3: TGTGCCAGCAGATTAATCACCGGGAGGCGGGATACGCAGTATTTT. Amino acid sequence: CASRLITGRRDTQYF. The chain combines TRBV7-8 with TRBJ2-3, with 7 positions matching TRBD2. Trimming at V came to 6 bases and at J to 6 bases, leaving 12 bases not matched to a gene. In germline, CDR1 is SGHVS, CDR2 FQNEAQ. The CDR3 has 15 amino acids.

This clone was counted a single time. The V and J genes are TRBV18 and TRBJ2-7, with 9 bases matching TRBD2. The germline CDR1 and CDR2 sequences are KGHSH and LQKENI. V lost 2 bases and J lost 5; bases outside the gene matches: 7. The CDR3 spans 15 residues. DNA for the CDR3: TGTGCCAGCTCACCAATGGCGGGAGGGCTCCACGAGCAGTACTTC. Its translation: CASSPMAGGLHEQYF.

The V and J genes are TRBV6-5 and TRBJ1-1, with D tentatively TRBD1 (5 bases). V lost 6 bases to trimming and J lost 4 bases, with 15 bases between them. The CDR3 spans 14 residues. Germline CDR1 and CDR2: MNHEY and SVGAGI. CDR3: CASSLGWGSTEAFF. CDR3 nucleotides: TGTGCCAGCAGCTTGGGGTGGGGGAGCACTGAAGCTTTCTTT.

The V gene is TRBV30, the J gene TRBJ2-7; 7 nucleotides align to TRBD1. The CDR3 runs to 13 residues. V was clipped by 0 bases and J by 6 bases; unmatched bases: 5. The V gene's germline CDR1 is GTSNPN and CDR2 SVGIG (reference sequence). CDR3 bases: TGTGCCTGGAGTGTAAAGGGGGCGGGCGAGCAGTACTTC. Residues: CAWSVKGAGEQYF.

This clone was seen only a few times. The chain employs TRBV6-5 and TRBJ2-7; D not resolved. V was clipped by 6 bases and J by 4 bases, with 13 bases between them. This CDR3 has 13 amino acids. From germline, CDR1 is MNHEY and CDR2 SVGAGI. The chain's CDR3 is CASSRTEFYEQYF. DNA for the CDR3: TGTGCCAGCAGCCGCACGGAATTTTACGAGCAGTACTTC.

This chain joins TRBV19 and TRBJ1-2; D unclear. Trimming left V 7 bases short and J 0 bases short, with 9 bases between. Germline V gene lookup returns CDR1 LNHDA and CDR2 SQIVND (reference sequence). The CDR3 loop spans 13 amino acids. The CDR3 nucleotides are TGTGCCAGTAATAACCTTCCTAACTATGGCTACACCTTC. This codes for CASNNLPNYGYTF.

This chain uses TRBV18 with TRBJ1-2; possible D gene TRBD1, 5 bases. The CDR3 spans 15 residues. Trimming left V 0 bases short and J 4 bases short, with 12 bases between. Germline V gene sequence: CDR1 KGHSH, CDR2 LQKENI. The CDR3 is CASSPPSGEGYGYTF. DNA of the CDR3: TGTGCCAGCTCACCACCTTCGGGGGAGGGCTATGGCTACACCTTC. Full variable domain (missing parts from reference TRBV18 and TRBJ1-2): NAGVMQNPRHLVRRRGQEARLRCSPMKGHSHVYWYRQLPEEGLKFMVYLQKENIIDESGMPKERFSAEFPKEGPSILRIQQVVRGDSAAYFCASSPPSGEGYGYTFGSGTRLTVV.

This chain links TRBV9 with TRBJ2-1; 11 bases fit TRBD2. This CDR3 has 18 residues. J lost 6 bases, V lost 3 bases, and 14 bases had no gene match. Per germline, CDR1 SGDLS and CDR2 YYNGEE. DNA for the CDR3: TGTGCCAGCAGCGGCACATCTTCACGTAGCGGGAGGGCCAATGAGCAGTTCTTC. The encoded protein is CASSGTSSRSGRANEQFF.

The chain is built from TRBV4-1 and TRBJ2-1; D ambiguous. V lost 0 bases and J lost 0, with 6 bases in between. The CDR3 runs to 15 residues. The V gene's germline CDR1 is MGHRA and CDR2 YSYEKL. Here the CDR3 reads CASSQDESSYNEQFF. The CDR3 DNA reads TGCGCCAGCAGCCAAGACGAGAGCTCCTACAATGAGCAGTTCTTC.

This rearrangement joins TRBV27 to TRBJ1-5; D is perhaps TRBD1 (6 bases). Trimming stripped 8 bases from V and 7 bases from J, with 12 bases between. Germline V lookup: CDR1 MNHEY, CDR2 SMNVEV (reference sequence). The CDR3 covers 12 residues. The CDR3 spells CASAGVGQPQHF. The CDR3 region has the DNA TGTGCCAGCGCAGGGGTAGGGCAGCCCCAGCATTTT.

DNA for the CDR3: TGTGCCAGCAGCCCTCGGGACCCGAACACTGAAGCTTTCTTT. Translation gives CASSPRDPNTEAFF. The chain employs TRBV9 and TRBJ1-1; possibly TRBD1 for D (5 bases). This CDR3 region has 14 residues. CDR1 is SGDLS and CDR2 is YYNGEE in the germline V gene. Between the trimmed V and J ends, which lost 4 bases and 1 base, there was a span of 11 bases.

V is TRBV2 and J is TRBJ2-7; 9 bases match TRBD1. CDR1 is SNHLY and CDR2 is FYNNEI in the germline V gene. This CDR3 has 15 residues. V dropped 5 bases and J dropped 1; count of bases not matched to a gene: 6. CDR3 in DNA: TGTGCCAGCAGTAACCGGGACAGGGCATCCTACGAGCAGTACTTC. Translated, it gives CASSNRDRASYEQYF.